These 28 T cell receptor beta chains came from one sample sequenced in a study of T cell responses to AZD1222 COVID-19 vaccine. This table comes from immunoSEQ multiplex PCR, and its TCRdb copy is limited to in-frame clones, with some not included. This sample yields about 130,000 clones, of which 75% to 90% are seen a single time; around 1.6% belongs to the top ten. Material: peripheral blood, obtained on day 0 of AZD1222 vaccination. The source is an adult in good health.

The V and J genes are TRBV5-4 and TRBJ1-2; D not certain. In germline, CDR1 is SGHNT, CDR2 YYREEE (reference sequence). This CDR3 has 16 amino acids. Trimming cost V 5 bases and J 0 bases, with 17 bases left between them. The CDR3 nucleotides read TGTGCCAGCAGGGATGATACCGGGCTAACTAACTATGGCTACACCTTC. This gives the protein CASRDDTGLTNYGYTF.

The rearrangement uses TRBV6-5 and TRBJ1-5; the match to TRBD1 covers 7 bases. Germline V gene lookup returns CDR1 MNHEY and CDR2 SVGAGI. V lost 7 bases and J lost 4; bases outside the gene matches: 7. This CDR3 comprises 14 residues. The CDR3 loop reads CASTSGQRNQPQHF. The CDR3 DNA follows: TGTGCCAGCACCTCGGGACAGAGAAATCAGCCCCAGCATTTT.

This clone appeared once. This chain links TRBV12-3 or TRBV12-4 with TRBJ1-1; D is unclear. V was clipped by 3 bases and J by 10 bases, with 15 bases between them. The CDR3 sequence is 13 residues long. The CDR3 bases are TGTGCCAGCAGTTTGGGCTTCGCGGTTGCAGCTTTCTTT. Its translation: CASSLGFAVAAFF.

The chain links TRBV20-1 to TRBJ1-1; D possibly corresponds to TRBD1 (6 bases). Germline assignment: CDR1 DFQATT and CDR2 SNEGSKA (reference sequence). This CDR3 is built from 14 residues. Trimming removed 3 bases from V and 0 bases from J, with 11 bases in between. In DNA form, the CDR3 reads TGCAGTGCTAGTGGGACACTTATGAACACTGAAGCTTTCTTT. Protein product: CSASGTLMNTEAFF.

This chain uses TRBV7-3 with TRBJ1-1; no reliable D call. In germline, CDR1 is SGHTA, CDR2 FQGTGA. The ends were cut back, 0 bases at V and 5 bases at J, with 10 bases in the middle. This CDR3 region has 14 residues. CDR3: CASSLTSLGTEAFF. CDR3 DNA: TGTGCCAGCAGCTTAACTTCACTGGGGACTGAAGCTTTCTTT.

The CDR3, as DNA: TGTGCCAGCAGCTTAGGGTTCGACACCGGGGAGCTGTTTTTT. This gives the protein CASSLGFDTGELFF. The V call is TRBV7-9, the J call TRBJ2-2; D unresolved. V gave up 1 base and J gave up 3 bases, with 6 bases separating them. Per the germline V gene, CDR1 is SEHNR and CDR2 is FQNEAQ (reference sequence). The CDR3 has 14 residues.

This rearrangement joins TRBV29-1 to TRBJ1-4; the match to TRBD1 covers 8 bases. CDR3 length: 12 amino acids. J lost 5 bases, V lost 7 bases, and 3 bases had no gene match. Germline V gives CDR1 SQVTM, CDR2 ANQGSEA. This CDR3 is CSGRQGNEKLFF. CDR3 sequence (DNA): TGCAGCGGCCGACAGGGGAATGAAAAACTGTTTTTT.

The chain is built from TRBV30 and TRBJ2-5; 7 bases are a match to TRBD1. The ends lost 4 bases at V and 6 bases at J; junction bases unmatched: 11. The germline V gene encodes CDR1 GTSNPN and CDR2 SVGIG (reference sequence). The CDR3 is made up of 14 amino acids. The CDR3 spells CAWNIGQAFKTQYF. Written as DNA, the CDR3 is TGTGCCTGGAATATAGGACAGGCTTTCAAGACCCAGTACTTC. Full variable domain (remainder filled in from reference TRBV30 and TRBJ2-5): SQTIHQWPATLVQPVGSPLSLECTVEGTSNPNLYWYRQAAGRGLQLLFYSVGIGQISSEVPQNLSASRPQDRQFILSSKKLLLSDSGFYLCAWNIGQAFKTQYFGPGTRLLVL.

The genes are TRBV6-2 or TRBV6-3 and TRBJ1-5; D remains ambiguous. Germline assignment: CDR1 MNHEY and CDR2 SVGEGT. Trimming left V 0 bases short and J 4 bases short, with 7 bases between. CDR3 length equals 14 residues. CDR3 sequence (DNA): TGTGCCAGCAGTTACTCTACGATGAATCAGCCCCAGCATTTT. The encoded protein is CASSYSTMNQPQHF.

The genes are TRBV5-1 and TRBJ1-2; D unresolved. Germline lookup yields CDR1 SGHRS and CDR2 YFSETQ. The CDR3 contains 14 residues. The germline V and J ends were trimmed by 0 bases and 7 bases, with 13 bases remaining between them. The CDR3 sequence is CASSLGETGSGYTF. The CDR3 DNA reads TGCGCCAGCAGCTTGGGAGAGACCGGATCTGGCTACACCTTC.

The chain employs TRBV11-3 and TRBJ2-7; 10 nucleotides match TRBD1. The germline CDR1 and CDR2 sequences are SGHNT and YENEEA. Trimming at V came to 2 bases and at J to 3 bases, leaving 1 base not matched to a gene. This CDR3 spans 14 amino acids. CDR3 amino acids: CASSLRDRGYEQYF. The CDR3 nucleotides read TGTGCCAGCAGCTTAAGGGACAGGGGCTACGAGCAGTACTTC.

This clone was seen only a few times. The chain has TRBV4-2 and TRBJ1-2; a possible D gene is TRBD1 (5 bases). CDR1 and CDR2 from the germline V gene are LGHNA and YNFKEQ. The CDR3 extends over 15 amino acids. Trimming left V 0 bases short and J 4 bases short, with 12 bases between. CDR3 sequence: CASSQDTGGTYGYTF. The CDR3 DNA reads as TGTGCCAGCAGCCAAGATACTGGGGGGACCTATGGCTACACCTTC.

This chain joins TRBV5-1 and TRBJ2-5; D tentatively fits TRBD1 or TRBD2 (6 bases each). V lost 3 bases, J lost 2 bases, and 17 bases lay in between. The CDR3 loop spans 16 amino acids. From germline, CDR1 is SGHRS and CDR2 YFSETQ. As DNA, the CDR3 is TGCGCCAGCAGCTGGGGGGACACCTTCCCACAAGAGACCCAGTACTTC. Translation: CASSWGDTFPQETQYF.

The chain carries TRBV18 and TRBJ1-1; D unresolved. Trimming removed 5 bases at V and 1 base at J, with 8 bases between. The CDR3 has 13 residues. Germline V CDR1 and CDR2: KGHSH, LQKENI. The CDR3 protein is CASSADQNTEAFF. The CDR3, as DNA: TGTGCCAGCTCAGCAGATCAGAACACTGAAGCTTTCTTT.

The V call is TRBV30, the J call TRBJ2-5; no reliable D call. Trimming pared 0 bases from V and 5 bases from J, leaving 10 bases between. This CDR3 is 13 amino acids long. Germline V gene lookup returns CDR1 GTSNPN and CDR2 SVGIG (reference sequence). The CDR3, as DNA: TGTGCCTGGAGTGTACGGCTCCGGGAGACCCAGTACTTC. Protein product: CAWSVRLRETQYF.

This clone was seen once. Written as DNA, the CDR3 is TGCGCCAGCAGCCTCCGACAGGGGAACACCGGGGAGCTGTTTTTT. Residues: CASSLRQGNTGELFF. The chain couples TRBV5-1 to TRBJ2-2, with 7 bases identical to TRBD1. Germline loops: CDR1 SGHRS, CDR2 YFSETQ. After removal of 4 bases from V and 1 base from J, the junction contained 4 bases not matched to a gene. The CDR3 extends over 15 amino acids.

To note about this clone: The junction shows a germline mismatch at one end, possibly a read error. The rearrangement joins TRBV7-7 to TRBJ2-2; D perhaps matches TRBD2 (6 bases). Germline CDR1 is SSHAT and CDR2 is FNYEAQ (reference sequence). CDR3 length equals 17 residues. The CDR3 DNA reads TGTGCTAGCAGCTTAGCGGTGCAGGGCCCCAACACCGGGGAGCTGTTTTTT. It yields the protein CASSLAVQGPNTGELFF.

CDR3 protein: CASSRGDSGANYGYTF. The CDR3, as DNA: TGTGCCAGCAGCCGGGGGGATAGTGGGGCTAACTATGGCTACACCTTC. The chain links TRBV14 to TRBJ1-2, with a weak D call TRBD1 (5 bases). The CDR3 spans 16 residues. The ends were cut back, 4 bases at V and 0 bases at J, with 15 bases in the middle. Germline V gene data show CDR1 as SGHDN and CDR2 as FVKESK.

This clone turned up a few times. The rearrangement uses TRBV5-1 and TRBJ2-7, with 11 bases identical to TRBD2. Germline V lookup: CDR1 SGHRS, CDR2 YFSETQ. The J segment lost 5 bases and the V segment lost 3 bases, leaving 13 bases of the junction unmatched. CDR3 length: 17 residues. The chain's CDR3 is CASSYYTSGGSGHEQYF. CDR3 nucleotide sequence: TGCGCCAGCAGCTATTACACTAGCGGGGGTTCCGGGCACGAGCAGTACTTC.

The chain uses TRBV27 and TRBJ2-1; 10 bases map to TRBD2. CDR1 is MNHEY, CDR2 SMNVEV, per germline (reference sequence). The CDR3 extends over 14 amino acids. Germline trimming cut 5 bases from V and 8 bases from J; bases unmatched to any gene: 6. The CDR3 is CASSTAGGRYEQFF. The CDR3 DNA follows: TGTGCCAGCAGTACAGCGGGAGGGAGGTATGAGCAGTTCTTC.

The V and J genes are TRBV7-6 and TRBJ1-5; D possibly corresponds to TRBD1 (5 bases). The germline V gene has CDR1 SGHVS and CDR2 FNYEAQ. Between the trimmed V and J ends, which lost 1 base and 9 bases, there was a span of 13 bases. This CDR3 has 14 residues. The chain's CDR3 is CASSLGAVQGPQHF. Written as DNA, the CDR3 is TGTGCCAGCAGCTTAGGCGCAGTCCAGGGGCCCCAGCATTTT.

The J gene is TRBJ2-7, the V gene TRBV4-3; possibly TRBD2 for D (5 bases). With 3 bases removed from V and 3 bases from J, the gap between germline ends came to 12 bases. CDR1 and CDR2 (germline): LGHNA, YSLEER. This CDR3 spans 14 amino acids. CDR3 sequence: CASSQGPSSYEQYF. The DNA of the CDR3 is TGCGCCAGCAGCCAGGGTCCTAGCAGCTACGAGCAGTACTTC.

The chain combines TRBV7-8 with TRBJ2-1; D might be TRBD2 (6 bases). CDR1 and CDR2 (germline): SGHVS, FQNEAQ. The CDR3 consists of 16 residues. V gave up 0 bases and J gave up 5 bases, with 14 bases separating them. The CDR3 spells CASSLARLVINNEQFF. CDR3 nucleotides: TGTGCCAGCAGCTTAGCGCGACTAGTGATAAACAATGAGCAGTTCTTC.

This rearrangement joins TRBV6-5 to TRBJ1-5; no reliable D call. The V gene lost 0 bases and the J gene lost 6 bases, with 6 bases spanning the gap. The CDR3 is made up of 13 amino acids. The V gene's germline CDR1 is MNHEY and CDR2 SVGAGI. In DNA, the CDR3 is TGTGCCAGCAGTTACTCGAAGAGTCAGCCCCAGCATTTT. Amino acid sequence: CASSYSKSQPQHF.

This chain uses TRBV2 with TRBJ2-3; 8 nucleotides line up with TRBD1. CDR1 and CDR2 from the germline V gene are SNHLY and FYNNEI. The V and J ends lost 6 bases and 2 bases, in that order; junction bases with no gene match: 4. The CDR3 spans 14 residues. The DNA for the CDR3 is TGTGCCAGCAGGAGCAGGGGGCTCACAGATACGCAGTATTTT. This codes for CASRSRGLTDTQYF.

The chain has TRBV6-5 and TRBJ2-7, with TRBD1 identical over 8 bases. Germline V gene data show CDR1 as MNHEY and CDR2 as SVGAGI. The CDR3 runs to 14 residues. J gave up 2 bases and V 2 bases, and 2 bases lay outside the gene matches. The CDR3 region has the DNA TGTGCCAGCAGTTACGGACAGGGACCCTACGAGCAGTACTTC. Translating gives CASSYGQGPYEQYF.

This clone is a singleton in its sample. The chain carries TRBV30 and TRBJ1-5, with unresolved D. The germline CDR1 and CDR2 sequences are GTSNPN and SVGIG (reference sequence). Trimming took 5 bases from V and 2 from J, leaving 13 bases between them. The length of the CDR3 is 14 residues. The DNA of the CDR3 is TGTGCCTGGGCCCGATCAGCGGGCAATCAGCCCCAGCATTTT. Translating it yields CAWARSAGNQPQHF.

CDR3 sequence (DNA): TGTGCCAGCAGCCGAGGCGGGAGCCAACGCCTTCGTGGCTACACCTTC. This gives the protein CASSRGGSQRLRGYTF. The V call is TRBV7-3, the J call TRBJ1-2; D uncertain. Trimming pared 5 bases from V and 7 bases from J, leaving 23 bases between. Germline lookup yields CDR1 SGHTA and CDR2 FQGTGA. The length of the CDR3 is 16 residues.